The rows below give T cell receptor beta chains drawn from one sample of a study of T cell responses to AZD1222 COVID-19 vaccine. The table came from immunoSEQ multiplex PCR; TCRdb's copy has only in-frame clones and leaves some out. The repertoire holds 30,000 to 35,000 clones, with around nine tenths as singletons. Sample: peripheral blood, taken 28 days after the second AZD1222 dose. The receptors derive from an adult who received the AZD1222 COVID-19 vaccine. CDR3s include the opening cysteine and the closing phenylalanine or tryptophan. Fields, in order: V gene, D gene, CDR3 protein. A D gene is named only where the DNA matches it firmly.

v_call: TRBV4-2
d_call: -
cdr3_aa: CASGVGTLGTEAFF

v_call: TRBV7-9
d_call: TRBD1
cdr3_aa: CASSPNRGTGTYEQFF

v_call: TRBV7-6
d_call: -
cdr3_aa: CASSLGTLYEQYF

v_call: TRBV3-1/TRBV3-2
d_call: -
cdr3_aa: CASSQLRGDFLPYEQYF

v_call: TRBV11-2
d_call: -
cdr3_aa: CASSLLLAGLDSPLHF

v_call: TRBV19
d_call: TRBD1
cdr3_aa: CASSIGQGLSADTQYF

v_call: TRBV7-2
d_call: -
cdr3_aa: CASSTHPGANSPLHF

v_call: TRBV7-9
d_call: TRBD2
cdr3_aa: CASSLSNSGADTQYF

v_call: TRBV28
d_call: TRBD2
cdr3_aa: CASSLGSSGGYEQYF

v_call: TRBV5-4
d_call: -
cdr3_aa: CASSTGAPEANTQYF

v_call: TRBV28
d_call: -
cdr3_aa: CASIEETFSGRSYGYTF

v_call: TRBV5-1
d_call: TRBD1
cdr3_aa: CASSEGQVPYEQYF

v_call: TRBV6-6
d_call: -
cdr3_aa: CATQSRLGENIQYF

v_call: TRBV4-1
d_call: -
cdr3_aa: CASSQGASPGAGNTIYF

v_call: TRBV21-1
d_call: -
cdr3_aa: CASSKGGVLNYGYTF

v_call: TRBV5-1
d_call: TRBD2
cdr3_aa: CASSLLAGGLSYEQYF

v_call: TRBV14
d_call: -
cdr3_aa: CASSQDRNTEAFF

v_call: TRBV28
d_call: TRBD2
cdr3_aa: CASSLSGGTDTQYF

v_call: TRBV25-1
d_call: TRBD1
cdr3_aa: CASRVTGGTEAFF

v_call: TRBV4-1
d_call: TRBD2
cdr3_aa: CASSDRQRGGLETQYF

v_call: TRBV5-5
d_call: -
cdr3_aa: CASSLLFNRVAEAFF

v_call: TRBV7-8
d_call: -
cdr3_aa: CASSLGQVNQPQHF

v_call: TRBV7-9
d_call: -
cdr3_aa: CASSLGRSEVNTQYF

v_call: TRBV5-5
d_call: -
cdr3_aa: CASSSRTAYSTDTQYF

v_call: TRBV3-1/TRBV3-2
d_call: -
cdr3_aa: CASSQVVGEQYF

v_call: TRBV18
d_call: -
cdr3_aa: CASSSSSTDTQYF

v_call: TRBV9
d_call: -
cdr3_aa: CASSVSGLRSGNSPLHF

v_call: TRBV9
d_call: TRBD1
cdr3_aa: CASSRTGGSSPLHF

v_call: TRBV7-8
d_call: TRBD2
cdr3_aa: CASKGREGAYEQYF

v_call: TRBV7-9
d_call: TRBD1
cdr3_aa: CASSYRTGDYGYTF

v_call: TRBV28
d_call: -
cdr3_aa: CASTWRHTTDTQYF

v_call: TRBV3-1/TRBV3-2
d_call: -
cdr3_aa: CASSPGTKKLFF

v_call: TRBV5-6
d_call: TRBD1
cdr3_aa: CASRDRDQETQYF

v_call: TRBV24-1
d_call: -
cdr3_aa: CATSDSLRETQYF

v_call: TRBV4-3
d_call: -
cdr3_aa: CASRFEVNTGELFF

v_call: TRBV11-3
d_call: TRBD2
cdr3_aa: CASSLAGPPDTQYF

v_call: TRBV19
d_call: TRBD1
cdr3_aa: CASRRQGATEAFF

v_call: TRBV5-1
d_call: TRBD2
cdr3_aa: CASSWDSGGNSYEQYF

v_call: TRBV10-3
d_call: -
cdr3_aa: CALGDKHYNEQFF

v_call: TRBV27
d_call: TRBD1
cdr3_aa: CASSSLPGTGGSEQYF

v_call: TRBV19
d_call: -
cdr3_aa: CASGNYYEQYF

v_call: TRBV7-9
d_call: -
cdr3_aa: CASSLAGSPNYEQYF

v_call: TRBV20-1
d_call: -
cdr3_aa: CSAKALNEQYF

v_call: TRBV19
d_call: TRBD1
cdr3_aa: CASSNRQGTNTEAFF

v_call: TRBV7-9
d_call: TRBD1
cdr3_aa: CASSFTGGQELFF

v_call: TRBV10-3
d_call: -
cdr3_aa: CAISDTLTANTEAFF

v_call: TRBV23-1
d_call: -
cdr3_aa: CAVVHQFF

v_call: TRBV4-1
d_call: -
cdr3_aa: CASSHRLDSYEQYF

v_call: TRBV2
d_call: -
cdr3_aa: CASSSQGGELFF

v_call: TRBV6-5
d_call: TRBD1
cdr3_aa: CASRGQGWWTEAFF

v_call: TRBV9
d_call: -
cdr3_aa: CASSGVQYNYGYTF

v_call: TRBV30
d_call: TRBD1
cdr3_aa: CAWSVRGNQPQHF

v_call: TRBV7-9
d_call: TRBD1
cdr3_aa: CASSPGQGVEETQYF

v_call: TRBV4-2
d_call: -
cdr3_aa: CASSPTGIGNTGELFF

v_call: TRBV19
d_call: -
cdr3_aa: CASSDRTYTEAFF